Given below is one TCR beta chain in context. This clonotype was observed a few times. This clone's antigen is unknown. No per-base quality is available; no much larger clone lies one base away. After removal of 3 bases from V and 5 bases from J, the junction retains 3 bases not matched to a gene. CDR1 is given as DFQATT and CDR2 as SNEGSKA, both from the germline V gene (reference sequence). The CDR3 starts with the cysteine, ends with the phenylalanine, and has 13 residues. CDR3 DNA only is kept here, 39 bases in frame from base 1. This specimen's time point label, per the study, means: day 60 (about 2 months) after transplantation. The label giving this sample's treatment or condition can be read as: allogeneic hematopoietic cell transplantation with graft depleted of TCRalphabeta T cells and CD19 B cells. TCRalphabeta/CD19-depleted allogeneic hematopoietic cell grafts were given to the transplant recipients, all of whom were children.

This sample is part of a study of T-cell reconstitution after alpha-beta-depleted transplantation in children (dated by TCRdb to 2016 to 2017). Background for the entire study: The study quantitatively tracked T-cell immune reconstitution after TCRalphabeta/CD19-depleted allogeneic hematopoietic cell transplantation in children using TCR repertoire profiling. General conclusions and limits of the study: The apparently early alphabetaT-cell count recovery about two months after transplant was reportedly dependent on only several hundred rapidly expanded clones derived from non-depleted graft cells. Over subsequent months, a decline in hyperexpanded clone frequencies was noted, and after one year, T-cell counts and TCRbeta diversity were mostly ascribed to newly produced T cells. The high TCRbeta diversity at day 60 in some patients was ascribed to recipient T cells and intrathymic progenitors that had survived conditioning.

Libraries were prepared through PCR. Sequenced using an Illumina HiSeq 2500. Molecular barcoding was employed in the preparation of TCR libraries, with unique molecular identifiers being used to normalize TCRbeta repertoire quantification. The public reads were quality trimmed at Q25 with fastp and then assembled into clones with MiXCR by TCRdb, keeping productive beta chains. Entries that share a CDR3 protein sequence are merged under the most common genes and DNA. Recorded for this sample are tens of thousands of distinct CDR3 sequences; 5.5% to 7.5% of them occurred a single time. Together, the top ten hold 30% of the sample.

This TCR derives from a female patient aged 2-15 years who had a stem cell transplant for aplastic anemia, so the T cells may come from the graft donor. Sequences were derived from PBMCs, mostly from graft donor cells, sampled 60 days after TCRalphabeta/CD19-depleted stem cell transplant. Recombination linked TRBV20-1 to TRBJ2-1; 8 central nucleotides agree with TRBD2. CDR3 sequence: CSASSSGDNEQFF. In nucleotides, the sequence is TGCAGTGCTAGTAGTAGCGGGGACAATGAGCAGTTCTTC.